The clone carrying this T cell receptor (beta chain) was recorded once. Its cognate antigen is unknown. CD4+ cell separation produced CD45RA+ naive and CD45RA-negative memory subsets. The sample originates from a study of shared clonotypes between healthy human individuals. Study-level results: Larger richness was generally estimated for naive than memory subsets. The researchers took only blood, and tissue repertoires probably look different.

V was clipped by 0 bases and J by 1 base, with 11 bases between them. The germline V gene has CDR1 SGHKS and CDR2 YYEKEE (reference sequence). This CDR3 contains 15 residues. Profiling relied on immunoSEQ multiplex PCR, and the TCRdb table lists in-frame clones only, not all of them. The sample shows 1.4 million to 1.5 million clones, more than 95% of them seen only once. The sequenced material came from naive CD4+ T cells sorted from blood. Subset noted: CD45RA+ positively selected. This clonotype was sampled from a man aged 25-40 years in good health. The chain couples TRBV5-5 to TRBJ2-7; possible D gene TRBD2, 5 bases. Written as DNA, the CDR3 is TGTGCCAGCAGCTTGGTTCTCCAGCGGTCCTACGAGCAGTACTTC. Its translation is CASSLVLQRSYEQYF.